Below are 13 T cell receptor beta chains sequenced from a single sample in a study of cytomegalovirus exposure and HLA in healthy donors. The data were produced by immunoSEQ multiplex PCR, yet TCRdb's version contains in-frame clones alone and is incomplete. This sample has 100,000 to 120,000 clones, with around 87% found just once. The sample comprised PBMCs. Source of these receptors: a woman aged 18 to 35 in good health and CMV-seropositive.

The chain has TRBV21-1 and TRBJ2-7; the table calls TRBD2, which could not be checked here. TRBV21-1 is labeled a pseudogene. CDR3 size: 13 residues. CDR3 coding DNA: TGTGCCAGCAGCGGGAGCAGAGACTACGAGCAGTACTTC. Translated: CASSGSRDYEQYF.

This clone was found once. The chain recombines TRBV4-1 with TRBJ2-3, with 8 bases fitting TRBD2. From germline, CDR1 is MGHRA and CDR2 YSYEKL. After removal of 4 bases from V and 4 bases from J, the junction contained 7 bases not matched to a gene. The CDR3 extends over 15 amino acids. CDR3 residues: CASSLIAGYADTQYF. CDR3 coding DNA: TGCGCCAGCAGCCTAATAGCGGGATACGCAGATACGCAGTATTTT.

This clone was seen a few times. The chain has TRBV5-1 and TRBJ1-2, with D perhaps matching TRBD1 (6 bases). V gave up 3 bases and J gave up 3 bases, with 9 bases separating them. This CDR3 is 13 amino acids long. Germline values: CDR1 SGHRS, CDR2 YFSETQ. The CDR3 protein is CASSSPGDYGYTF. In DNA form, the CDR3 reads TGCGCCAGCAGCTCTCCAGGGGACTATGGCTACACCTTC.

The chain has TRBV15 and TRBJ2-1; 10 nucleotides agree with TRBD1. This CDR3 comprises 16 residues. The V segment lost 1 base and the J segment 7 bases; nucleotides outside the gene matches: 7. CDR1 is LNHNV, CDR2 YYDKDF, per germline (reference sequence). DNA of the CDR3: TGTGCCACCAGCAGAGGGACAGGGGGATTTTTGAATGAGCAGTTCTTC. The encoded protein is CATSRGTGGFLNEQFF.

The J gene is TRBJ1-2, the V gene TRBV19; possibly TRBD1 for D (5 bases). From germline, CDR1 is LNHDA and CDR2 SQIVND (reference sequence). The CDR3 consists of 14 residues. The germline V and J ends were trimmed by 4 bases and 7 bases, with 16 bases remaining between them. CDR3 DNA: TGTGCCAGTAGTACCAAGACAGTGTTAGGTGGCTACACCTTC. Protein product: CASSTKTVLGGYTF.

CDR3 loop: CAVGGGAGYSPLHF. CDR3 nucleotide sequence: TGTGCCGTGGGCGGAGGGGCAGGGTATTCACCCCTCCACTTT. The genes are TRBV19 and TRBJ1-6, with D possibly matching TRBD1 (5 bases). V lost 11 bases, J lost 8 bases, and 19 bases lay in between. This CDR3 is built from 14 residues. Germline loops: CDR1 LNHDA, CDR2 SQIVND (reference sequence).

V is TRBV5-4 and J is TRBJ2-1; 8 nucleotides line up with TRBD2. Germline CDR1 is SGHNT and CDR2 is YYREEE (reference sequence). The CDR3 has 17 residues. With V trimmed by 4 bases and J by 4 bases, 13 bases remained unmatched. The CDR3 here is CASSLGVVAGIYNEQFF. The CDR3 nucleotides are TGTGCCAGCAGCCTTGGTGTCGTAGCGGGGATATACAATGAGCAGTTCTTC.

The chain is built from TRBV11-1 and TRBJ1-2; 8 nucleotides match TRBD1. The CDR3 loop spans 14 amino acids. The V gene end was trimmed by 3 bases and the J gene end by 6 bases; junction bases not matched to a gene: 6. Germline V gives CDR1 SGHAT, CDR2 FQDESV (reference sequence). CDR3 residues: CASSLDRAENGYTF. DNA of the CDR3: TGTGCCAGCAGCTTGGACAGGGCAGAGAATGGCTACACCTTC.

The CDR3 sequence: CASSTGVQPQHF. The CDR3 DNA reads TGTGCCAGCAGCACAGGCGTGCAGCCCCAGCATTTT. This rearrangement joins TRBV6-5 to TRBJ1-5; tentatively, D is TRBD1 (5 bases). Trimming stripped 6 bases from V and 7 bases from J, with 10 bases between. CDR1 is MNHEY, CDR2 SVGAGI, per germline. The CDR3 sequence is 12 residues long.

The rearrangement uses TRBV28 and TRBJ2-1; maybe TRBD2 (5 bases). V was pared by 4 bases and J by 8 bases, with 15 bases between. This CDR3 has 14 residues. CDR1 is MDHEN and CDR2 is SYDVKM in the germline V gene. CDR3 sequence (DNA): TGTGCCAGCAGTTCAGGACTCCCTTTGCATGAGCAGTTCTTC. Its protein product is CASSSGLPLHEQFF.

As regards this clone: This is likely a read error, given that the CDR3 carries no conserved phenylalanine or tryptophan at its end. The chain uses TRBV29-1 and TRBJ1-2; D may be TRBD1 (6 bases). V was trimmed by 6 bases and J by 7 bases, leaving 18 bases between them. Germline V gene data show CDR1 as SQVTM and CDR2 as ANQGSEA. The CDR3 extends over 13 amino acids. Written as DNA, the CDR3 is TGCAGCGTCGGAAGCGGGGTCAGGGGTGGCTACACCCTC. As protein: CSVGSGVRGGYTL.

This clone was recorded only once. J is TRBJ2-7 and V is TRBV15; no clear D. Germline V gene lookup returns CDR1 LNHNV and CDR2 YYDKDF (reference sequence). This CDR3 contains 12 residues. V gave up 5 bases and J gave up 0 bases, with 5 bases separating them. CDR3 region: CATSSDSYEQYF. The CDR3 coding sequence is TGTGCCACCAGCTCAGACTCCTACGAGCAGTACTTC.

This chain connects TRBV5-5 to TRBJ1-1, with 7 positions matching TRBD1. CDR1 is SGHKS, CDR2 YYEKEE, per germline (reference sequence). The CDR3 is 16 amino acids. Trimming removed 2 bases from V and 0 bases from J; junction bases left unmatched: 7. CDR3 bases: TGTGCCAGCAGCTTAGGCCAGGGGGAGATGAACACTGAAGCTTTCTTT. Translation: CASSLGQGEMNTEAFF.